This is a list of T cell receptor beta chains from one sample in a study of blood T cell repertoires in COVID-19. Assay used: immunoSEQ multiplex PCR; TCRdb lists only in-frame clones, some missing. This sample carries a few hundred thousand clones, 70% to 90% of them seen once, and the ten largest clones take roughly 4%. The sample comprised PBMCs or T cells enriched from blood (not recorded which). These receptor sequences come from a young woman who had recovered from COVID-19. Both conserved end residues are part of each CDR3. A D gene is named only where the DNA matches it firmly. Not every row has a clone size; where given, it reads once, few, many or a size class.

-	TRBV2	few	TRBJ2-7	TGTGCCAGCAGCCGACAGTCCCACGAGCAGTACTTC	CASSRQSHEQYF
TRBD1	TRBV2	-	TRBJ2-6	TGTGCCAGCAGGGATGACAGGGCTGGGGCCAACGTCCTGACTTTC	CASRDDRAGANVLTF
-	TRBV30	-	TRBJ1-2	TGTGCCTGGAGTGTCCGGAGCCGGAACTATGGCTACACCTTC	CAWSVRSRNYGYTF
TRBD2	TRBV9	few	TRBJ2-5	TGTGCCAGCAGCCTCGGGACTAGCGGGCAAGAGACCCAGTACTTC	CASSLGTSGQETQYF
-	TRBV30	-	TRBJ2-3	TGTGCCTGGAAGCCCCCCCTTACAGATACGCAGTATTTT	CAWKPPLTDTQYF
-	TRBV10-1	-	TRBJ2-1	TGCGCCAGCAGCGGTGGAATTCCTGAGGGGCAGTTCTTC	CASSGGIPEGQFF
TRBD2	TRBV2	-	TRBJ2-3	TGTGCCAGCAGTGAATGGACTAGACAAGATACGCAGTATTTT	CASSEWTRQDTQYF
TRBD1	TRBV29-1	-	TRBJ1-5	TGCAGCGTCAGGACAGGGGTGAGCAATCAGCCCCAGCATTTT	CSVRTGVSNQPQHF
TRBD1	TRBV10-1	-	TRBJ1-4	TGCGCCAGCTCCCGCCGACAGGGGGAAAAACTGTTTTTT	CASSRRQGEKLFF
TRBD1	TRBV29-1	-	TRBJ2-1	TGCAGCGTAGGACAGGCGGTCTACAATGAGCAGTTCTTC	CSVGQAVYNEQFF
-	TRBV15	-	TRBJ2-6	TGTGCCACCAGCAGAGAACCGGCGAGGGGGGCCAACGTCCTGACTTTC	CATSREPARGANVLTF
TRBD1	TRBV5-4	-	TRBJ1-2	TGTGCCAGCAGCGGAGGACAGGGCCCCTATGGCTACACCTTC	CASSGGQGPYGYTF
-	TRBV28	once	TRBJ1-5	TGTGCCAGCAGTTTACTACAGGGTTCTAGCAATCAGCCCCAGCATTTT	CASSLLQGSSNQPQHF
-	TRBV21-1	once	TRBJ1-1	TGTGCCAGCAGCAAGCGGACAGGGGCCAACACTGAAGCTTTCTTT	CASSKRTGANTEAFF
-	TRBV7-9	-	TRBJ1-4	TGTGCCAGCAGCTTATCTAGTCGGGGTAGAGGAAATGAAAAACTGTTTTTT	CASSLSSRGRGNEKLFF
TRBD2	TRBV6-1	-	TRBJ2-1	TGTGCCAGCAGTGGAGACGGCGGGAGACGATTGAATGAGCAGTTCTTC	CASSGDGGRRLNEQFF
-	TRBV9	-	TRBJ2-2	TGTGCCAGCAGCGTAGCCTTTCGACTAGATAACACCGGGGAGCTGTTTTTT	CASSVAFRLDNTGELFF
TRBD2	TRBV27	-	TRBJ2-1	TGTGCCAGCAGTACTAGCGGGCGTTACAATGAGCAGTTCTTC	CASSTSGRYNEQFF
-	TRBV5-6	-	TRBJ2-7	TGTGCCAGCACCGGGACTTCGCGTGGTGACGAGCAGTACTTC	CASTGTSRGDEQYF
-	TRBV5-1	-	TRBJ2-7	TGCGCCAGCAGCCCCGAGCGGGTATTGGCCTACGAGCAGTACTTC	CASSPERVLAYEQYF
-	TRBV6-4	-	TRBJ2-3	TGTGCCAGCAGTGACTCGTCTAGCGGCACAGATACGCAGTATTTT	CASSDSSSGTDTQYF
-	TRBV27	-	TRBJ2-3	TGTGCCAGCTGTACTGGGCCTGGCACAGATACGCAGTATTTT	CASCTGPGTDTQYF
-	TRBV2	-	TRBJ2-4	TGTGCCAGCAGTGGTAGAGTATTTCAGTACTTC	CASSGRVFQYF
TRBD1	TRBV19	-	TRBJ1-5	TGTGCCAGTAGTCCCGACAGGGGGCTTATGAAGCCCCAGCATTTT	CASSPDRGLMKPQHF
TRBD2	TRBV11-2	few	TRBJ2-5	TGTGCCAGCAGGCCCGGTTCAGCGGGGCCCCAAGAGACCCAGTACTTC	CASRPGSAGPQETQYF
TRBD1	TRBV24-1	-	TRBJ1-5	TGTGCCACCAGTGATTTAGGGACAGCCCAGCATTTT	CATSDLGTAQHF
TRBD2	TRBV27	-	TRBJ2-3	TGTGCCAGCAGTTTTAGCCTAGCGGGCACAGATACGCAGTATTTT	CASSFSLAGTDTQYF
-	TRBV9	-	TRBJ1-6	TGTGCCAGCAGCGTAGATGGGACTGGGAATTCACCCCTCCACTTT	CASSVDGTGNSPLHF
-	TRBV28	-	TRBJ2-2	TGTGCCAGCAACAGGAGGAACACCGGGGAGCTGTTTTTT	CASNRRNTGELFF
TRBD1	TRBV2	-	TRBJ1-2	TGTGCCAGCACCCCTGACAGGGTATTCAACGATGGCTACACCTTC	CASTPDRVFNDGYTF
-	TRBV12-3/TRBV12-4	-	TRBJ1-6	TGTGCCAGCGGGTCGCGGGCTTCACCCCTCCACTTT	CASGSRASPLHF
TRBD1	TRBV28	-	TRBJ1-1	TGTGCCAGCAGTAGGGGGCACACTGAAGCTTTCTTT	CASSRGHTEAFF
-	TRBV19	-	TRBJ2-7	TGTGCCAGTAGTATAGACGTAGCCTACGAGCAGTACTTC	CASSIDVAYEQYF
-	TRBV7-6	few	TRBJ2-7	TGTGCCAGCAGCCGGACTCTCAGCTCCTACGAGCAGTACTTC	CASSRTLSSYEQYF
-	TRBV21-1	-	TRBJ2-4	TGTGCCAGCAGCAAAAGACTTGACAAAAACATTCAGTACTTC	CASSKRLDKNIQYF
-	TRBV20-1	-	TRBJ1-3	TGCAGTGCTAGTAACAGGGCATTGGGTAACACCATATATTTT	CSASNRALGNTIYF
-	TRBV5-1	-	TRBJ1-1	TGCGCCAGCAGCTTGACAGAAAACACTGAAGCTTTCTTT	CASSLTENTEAFF
TRBD1	TRBV14	-	TRBJ1-6	TGTGCCAGCAGCCATTTCGGGACAGCCGGTTCACCCCTCCACTTT	CASSHFGTAGSPLHF
TRBD2	TRBV7-9	-	TRBJ2-7	TGTGCCAGCAGCCCCCAAGCGGGAGGGCGGTACGAGCAGTACTTC	CASSPQAGGRYEQYF
-	TRBV6-4	-	TRBJ1-3	TGTGCCACCAACGGGGAGGGGGGGTTCCTCTCTGGAAACACCATATATTTT	CATNGEGGFLSGNTIYF
-	TRBV2	-	TRBJ2-7	TGTGCCAGCAGCAAAAGTTCGGGGAGCCATTACGAGCAGTACTTC	CASSKSSGSHYEQYF
TRBD1	TRBV5-6	-	TRBJ2-7	TGTGCCAGCATGGTATTAGGGGGCAACGAGCAGTACTTC	CASMVLGGNEQYF
TRBD2	TRBV10-1	-	TRBJ2-7	TGCGCCAGCAGTGATGTTAGCGGGAGCTACGAGCAGTACTTC	CASSDVSGSYEQYF
-	TRBV2	-	TRBJ1-1	TGTGCCAGCAGTGACCACCCAGGCAGAACAACTGAAGCTTTCTTT	CASSDHPGRTTEAFF
-	TRBV18	-	TRBJ1-6	TGTGCCAGCTCAGGCGGACAAGTTTATAATTCACCCCTCCACTTT	CASSGGQVYNSPLHF
TRBD1	TRBV2	-	TRBJ1-4	TGTGCCAGCAAAATACAGGGGGAGATTGAAAAACTGTTTTTT	CASKIQGEIEKLFF
TRBD1	TRBV6-4	-	TRBJ2-3	TGTGCCAGCAGTGAAGGGGCAGGGGGAAGCACAGATACGCAGTATTTT	CASSEGAGGSTDTQYF
TRBD2	TRBV7-9	-	TRBJ2-1	TGTGCCAGCAGCCCCTCTAGCGGGAGAGGCGATGAGCAGTTCTTC	CASSPSSGRGDEQFF
-	TRBV4-1	once	TRBJ2-1	TGCGCCAGCAGCCCCCTGGGGACTGCTACACACTCCTACTACTACAATGAGCAGTTCTTC	CASSPLGTATHSYYYNEQFF
TRBD1	TRBV2	-	TRBJ1-2	TGTGCCAACCCACCTTCCCGGGGGACAGCCCACCGCTATGGCTACACCTTC	CANPPSRGTAHRYGYTF
-	TRBV6-5	-	TRBJ1-2	TGTGCCAGCAGTTACTCGAGTGCGGAGAATCGTTATGGCTACACCTTC	CASSYSSAENRYGYTF
-	TRBV6-5	-	TRBJ1-3	TGTGCCTGTAGGTGGGGGGGCTCTTCTGGAAACACCATATATTTT	CACRWGGSSGNTIYF
-	TRBV19	-	TRBJ2-1	TGTGCCAGTAGTATAGGTACTACCTACAATGAGCAGTTCTTC	CASSIGTTYNEQFF
TRBD2	TRBV7-2	-	TRBJ2-7	TGTGCCAGCAGCACAGGACTAGCGGGAGGGCGCGAGCAGTACTTC	CASSTGLAGGREQYF
TRBD2	TRBV7-9	-	TRBJ2-2	TGTGCCAGCAGCTCCCTTCAGCGGGGGGGAAACACCGGGGAGCTGTTTTTT	CASSSLQRGGNTGELFF